The 17 T cell receptor beta chains below were found in one sample sequenced in a study of blood T cell repertoires in COVID-19. Generated by immunoSEQ multiplex PCR, the TCRdb table keeps only in-frame clones and is missing some. The data contain some 400,000 clones, roughly 80% of them singletons. Input material: peripheral blood. The receptors were gathered from a human donor with acute or convalescent COVID-19. The donor label of this sample is uncertain.

This chain uses TRBV5-1 with TRBJ1-2; D may be TRBD1 (6 bases). V was trimmed by 0 bases and J by 8 bases, leaving 14 bases between them. The germline V gene encodes CDR1 SGHRS and CDR2 YFSETQ. The CDR3 runs 14 residues. The CDR3, as DNA: TGCGCCAGCAGCTTGGACCGGACAGCGGTAGGCTACACCTTC. Encoded protein: CASSLDRTAVGYTF.

This chain joins TRBV3-1 (or the pseudogene TRBV3-2) and TRBJ1-5, with TRBD1 identical over 8 bases. V shed 8 bases, J shed 4 bases, and the junction held 4 bases outside the gene matches. The CDR3 covers 13 residues. The V gene's germline CDR1 is LGHDT and CDR2 YNNKEL (reference sequence). The CDR3 DNA is TGTGCCAGCGGACAGGGCGTGAATCAGCCCCAGCATTTT. It encodes CASGQGVNQPQHF.

The CDR3 spells CASISEGTGNTEAFF. CDR3 DNA: TGTGCCAGCATTTCAGAGGGGACAGGGAACACTGAAGCTTTCTTT. The V gene is TRBV28, the J gene TRBJ1-1, with 8 bases fitting TRBD1. V dropped 7 bases and J dropped 1; count of bases not matched to a gene: 8. CDR3 size: 15 residues. CDR1 and CDR2 (germline): MDHEN, SYDVKM.

J is TRBJ2-6 and V is TRBV5-1; D is possibly TRBD2 (5 bases). Germline V gene data show CDR1 as SGHRS and CDR2 as YFSETQ. This CDR3 comprises 14 residues. V lost 4 bases, J lost 6 bases, and 11 bases lay in between. CDR3 residues: CASSLTGSANVLTF. CDR3 nucleotide sequence: TGCGCCAGCAGCCTTACGGGGTCGGCCAACGTCCTGACTTTC.

The chain links TRBV16 to TRBJ1-2; possibly TRBD1 for D (6 bases). The CDR3 consists of 17 residues. V was clipped by 4 bases and J by 0 bases, with 18 bases between them. Germline-derived CDR1 and CDR2 are KGHSY and FQNENV. CDR3 region: CASSPGGTVLANYGYTF. In nucleotides, the CDR3 is TGTGCCAGCAGCCCGGGGGGCACTGTCTTAGCTAACTATGGCTACACCTTC.

The chain is built from TRBV30 and TRBJ2-7; D perhaps matches TRBD2 (5 bases). In germline, CDR1 is GTSNPN, CDR2 SVGIG (reference sequence). Trimming shortened V by 0 bases and J by 3 bases, and 21 bases separated the two germline ends. The CDR3 length is 17 residues. The CDR3 loop reads CAWSVLGWAGGDYEQYF. The CDR3 DNA reads TGTGCCTGGAGTGTACTAGGGTGGGCAGGTGGAGACTACGAGCAGTACTTC.

The chain combines TRBV28 with TRBJ1-2; 7 bases are shared with TRBD1. The CDR3 runs to 13 residues. CDR1 is MDHEN, CDR2 SYDVKM, per germline. V lost 5 bases, J lost 6 bases, and 6 bases stayed unmatched. Here the CDR3 reads CASSPDRVNGYTF. Here the CDR3 DNA reads TGTGCCAGCAGTCCCGACAGGGTCAATGGCTACACCTTC.

The sample holds one count of this clone. This sequence joins TRBV12-5 and TRBJ1-1, with unresolved D. This CDR3 region has 14 residues. Germline CDR1 and CDR2: LGHNT and FRNRAP. Trimming stripped 1 base from V and 4 bases from J, with 10 bases between. CDR3 DNA: TGTGCTAGTGGTTTGGCCGGGGTGGTCACTGAAGCTTTCTTT. Amino acid sequence: CASGLAGVVTEAFF.

The rearrangement joins TRBV5-1 to TRBJ1-2; tentative D call: TRBD1 (5 bases). Per germline, CDR1 SGHRS and CDR2 YFSETQ. The germline V and J ends were trimmed by 0 bases and 1 base, with 10 bases remaining between them. This CDR3 spans 15 amino acids. The CDR3 sequence: CASSLGAGNNYGYTF. Written as DNA, the CDR3 is TGCGCCAGCAGCTTGGGGGCAGGGAATAACTATGGCTACACCTTC.

This rearrangement joins TRBV7-9 to TRBJ2-7; D may be TRBD1 (6 bases). The germline CDR1 and CDR2 sequences are SEHNR and FQNEAQ (reference sequence). The CDR3 consists of 14 residues. Trimming shortened V by 2 bases and J by 4 bases, and 12 bases separated the two germline ends. CDR3 sequence reads: CASSLLDRLYEQYF. The CDR3 coding sequence is TGTGCCAGCAGCTTACTTGACAGGTTGTACGAGCAGTACTTC.

This clone was seen only once. CDR3 sequence: CASSPLYTGTGNIQYF. CDR3 sequence (DNA): TGTGCCAGCAGCCCTCTCTACACGGGGACAGGGAACATTCAGTACTTC. The chain is built from TRBV6-6 and TRBJ2-4, with 9 bases aligning to TRBD1. Looked up from germline, CDR1 is MNHNY and CDR2 is SVGAGI (reference sequence). J was trimmed by 7 bases and V by 6 bases; bases with no gene match: 13. The CDR3 consists of 16 residues.

The J gene is TRBJ2-7, the V gene TRBV18; D perhaps matches TRBD2 (6 bases). Looked up from germline, CDR1 is KGHSH and CDR2 is LQKENI. Trimming took off 5 bases at V and 6 bases at J, with 20 bases between the two ends. This CDR3 region has 15 residues. This CDR3 reads CASSVSGTGFSEQYF. DNA of the CDR3: TGTGCCAGCTCAGTCTCCGGGACTGGTTTTTCCGAGCAGTACTTC.

This chain links TRBV7-2 with TRBJ2-1; 7 bases line up with TRBD2. From germline, CDR1 is SGHTA and CDR2 FQGNSA. CDR3 length: 15 amino acids. Trimming cost V 7 bases and J 8 bases; bases outside gene matches: 14. CDR3 in amino acids: CASTRSTGLVYEQFF. The CDR3 region has the DNA TGTGCCAGCACCCGAAGTACAGGACTAGTATATGAGCAGTTCTTC.

The chain is built from TRBV6-6 and TRBJ1-1; 7 bases are a match to TRBD1. CDR1 is MNHNY, CDR2 SVGAGI, per germline (reference sequence). J lost 0 bases, V lost 6 bases, and 7 bases had no gene match. The length of the CDR3 is 15 residues. In nucleotides, the CDR3 is TGTGCCAGCAGACTGCGAGGGGGCATGAACACTGAAGCTTTCTTT. This encodes CASRLRGGMNTEAFF.

This chain links TRBV2 with TRBJ1-1; unclear D gene. Trimming shortened V by 6 bases and J by 1 base, and 12 bases separated the two germline ends. Germline-derived CDR1 and CDR2 are SNHLY and FYNNEI. This CDR3 has 14 amino acids. CDR3 in amino acids: CASRSGGPNTEAFF. The CDR3 coding sequence is TGTGCCAGCAGATCAGGAGGCCCGAACACTGAAGCTTTCTTT. Combining the CDR3 with reference TRBV2 and TRBJ1-1 gives the whole variable domain EPEVTQTPSHQVTQMGQEVILRCVPISNHLYFYWYRQILGQKVEFLVSFYNNEISEKSEIFDDQFSVERPDGSNFTLKIRSTKLEDSAMYFCASRSGGPNTEAFFGQGTRLTVV.

The gene calls are TRBV18 and TRBJ2-3; 12 bases are shared with TRBD2. Germline lookup yields CDR1 KGHSH and CDR2 LQKENI. With 0 bases clipped from V and 4 bases from J, the junction kept 2 bases outside the gene matches. CDR3 size: 16 residues. CDR3 bases: TGTGCCAGCTCACCACCGACTAGCGGGAGAGCAGATACGCAGTATTTT. It yields the protein CASSPPTSGRADTQYF. The full variable domain, in which reference TRBV18 and TRBJ2-3 provide the parts outside the CDR3, is NAGVMQNPRHLVRRRGQEARLRCSPMKGHSHVYWYRQLPEEGLKFMVYLQKENIIDESGMPKERFSAEFPKEGPSILRIQQVVRGDSAAYFCASSPPTSGRADTQYFGPGTRLTVL.

Written as DNA, the CDR3 is TGTGCCAGCAGCCCACTAGCGGGAGCGGGCACAGATACGCAGTATTTT. As protein: CASSPLAGAGTDTQYF. The rearrangement uses TRBV3-1 (or the pseudogene TRBV3-2) and TRBJ2-3, with 11 bases that match TRBD2. Germline V gives CDR1 LGHDT, CDR2 YNNKEL (reference sequence). This CDR3 region has 16 residues. The J segment lost 1 base and the V segment lost 4 bases, leaving 4 bases of the junction unmatched.